The source of this TCR beta chain is a study of blood T cells in healthy people across ages. Findings and limits, study-wide: More naive CD4+ cells and higher diversity marked long-lived donors relative to aged donors.

The use of a sample-barcoded 5' primer and a J-beta primer mix characterized a second PCR of about 6 to 12 cycles. TCRdb called the 5' RACE reads again in MiXCR, with one record for every CDR3 protein. The table has some 800,000 distinct CDR3 sequences, around 25% seen once. This clonotype was observed a few times. Its specificity is unknown. One junction end disagrees with the germline gene, perhaps due to a read error. The CDR3 covers 15 residues. Germline-derived CDR1 and CDR2 are SSHAT and FNYEAQ (reference sequence). Each sample had at least 6 million PBMCs isolated. This sample also appeared in a second study, on T cells of mothers and their children. In that study: cDNA was made from all extracted RNA, around 1.5 ug per 15 ul. Whether pairs are related or unrelated, thymic selection shapes their TCR recombination output in much the same way.

The source is a boy under 18 in good health. Input material: blood. This chain connects TRBV7-7 to TRBJ2-1, with 7 bases fitting TRBD2. The chain's CDR3 is CASSYEAGPYNEQFF. DNA for the CDR3: TGTGCTAGCAGCTATGAAGCGGGGCCCTACAATGAGCAGTTCTTC.